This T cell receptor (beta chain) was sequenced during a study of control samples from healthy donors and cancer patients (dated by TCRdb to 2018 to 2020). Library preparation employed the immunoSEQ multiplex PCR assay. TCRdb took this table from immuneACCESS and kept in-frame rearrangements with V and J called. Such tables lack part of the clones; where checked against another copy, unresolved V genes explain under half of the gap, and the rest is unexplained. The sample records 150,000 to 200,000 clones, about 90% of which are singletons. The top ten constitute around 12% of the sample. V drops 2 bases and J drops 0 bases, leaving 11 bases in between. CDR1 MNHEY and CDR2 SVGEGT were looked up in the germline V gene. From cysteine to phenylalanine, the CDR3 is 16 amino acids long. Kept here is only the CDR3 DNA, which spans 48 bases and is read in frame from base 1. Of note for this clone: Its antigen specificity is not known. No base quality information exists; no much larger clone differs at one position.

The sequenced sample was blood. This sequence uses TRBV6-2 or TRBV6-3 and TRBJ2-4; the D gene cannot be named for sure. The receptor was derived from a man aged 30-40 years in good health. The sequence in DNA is TGTGCCAGCAGTTACGAAGGTAATCTAGCCAAAAACATTCAGTACTTC. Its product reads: CASSYEGNLAKNIQYF.